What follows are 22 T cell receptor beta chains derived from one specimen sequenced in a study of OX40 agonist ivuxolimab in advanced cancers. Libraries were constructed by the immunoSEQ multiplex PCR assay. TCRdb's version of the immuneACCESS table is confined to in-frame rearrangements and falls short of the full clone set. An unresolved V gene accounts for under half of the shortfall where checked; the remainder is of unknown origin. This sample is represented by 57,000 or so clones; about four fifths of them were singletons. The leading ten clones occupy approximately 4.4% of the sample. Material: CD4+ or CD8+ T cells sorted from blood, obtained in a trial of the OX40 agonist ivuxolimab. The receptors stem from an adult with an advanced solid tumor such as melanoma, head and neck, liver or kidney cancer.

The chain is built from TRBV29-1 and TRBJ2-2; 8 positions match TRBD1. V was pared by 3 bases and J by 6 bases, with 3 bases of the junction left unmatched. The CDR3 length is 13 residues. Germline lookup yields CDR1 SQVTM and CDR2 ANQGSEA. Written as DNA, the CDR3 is TGCAGCGTTGAGCAGGGGGCGGCCGGGGAGCTGTTTTTT. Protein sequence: CSVEQGAAGELFF.

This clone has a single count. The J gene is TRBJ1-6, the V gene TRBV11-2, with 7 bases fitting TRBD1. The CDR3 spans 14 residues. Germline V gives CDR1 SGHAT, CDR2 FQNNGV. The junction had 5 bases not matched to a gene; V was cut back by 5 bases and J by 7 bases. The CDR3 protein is CASSIGQENSPLHF. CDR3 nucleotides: TGTGCCAGCAGCATTGGACAGGAAAATTCACCCCTCCACTTT.

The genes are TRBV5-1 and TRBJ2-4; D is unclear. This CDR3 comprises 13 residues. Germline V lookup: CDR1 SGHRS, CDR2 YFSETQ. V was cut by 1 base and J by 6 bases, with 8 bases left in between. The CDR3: CASSLPELNIQYF. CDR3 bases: TGCGCCAGCAGCTTGCCAGAACTAAACATTCAGTACTTC.

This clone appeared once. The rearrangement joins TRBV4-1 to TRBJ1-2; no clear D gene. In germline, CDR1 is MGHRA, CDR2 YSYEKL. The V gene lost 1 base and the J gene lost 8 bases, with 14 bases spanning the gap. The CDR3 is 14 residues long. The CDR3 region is CASSQGWSVGGYTF. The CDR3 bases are TGCGCCAGCAGCCAAGGGTGGTCCGTGGGGGGCTACACCTTC.

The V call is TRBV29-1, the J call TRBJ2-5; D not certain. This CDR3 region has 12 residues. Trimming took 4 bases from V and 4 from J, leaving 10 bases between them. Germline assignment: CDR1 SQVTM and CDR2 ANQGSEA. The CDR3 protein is CSVGQTPETQYF. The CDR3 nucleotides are TGCAGCGTTGGTCAGACCCCAGAGACCCAGTACTTC.

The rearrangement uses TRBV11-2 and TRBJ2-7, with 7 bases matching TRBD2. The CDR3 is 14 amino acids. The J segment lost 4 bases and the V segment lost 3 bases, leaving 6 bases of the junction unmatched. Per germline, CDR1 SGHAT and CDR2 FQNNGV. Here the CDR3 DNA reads TGTGCCAGCAGCTTCGGGGGGAGTAGGTACGAGCAGTACTTC. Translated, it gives CASSFGGSRYEQYF.

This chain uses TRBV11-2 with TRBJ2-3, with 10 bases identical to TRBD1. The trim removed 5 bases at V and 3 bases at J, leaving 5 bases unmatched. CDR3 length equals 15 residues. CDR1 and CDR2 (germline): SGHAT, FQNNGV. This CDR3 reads CASSPTGGGTDTQYF. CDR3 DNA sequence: TGTGCCAGCAGCCCGACAGGGGGCGGGACAGATACGCAGTATTTT. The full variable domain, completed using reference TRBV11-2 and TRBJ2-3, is EAGVAQSPRYKIIEKRQSVAFWCNPISGHATLYWYQQILGQGPKLLIQFQNNGVVDDSQLPKDRFSAERLKGVDSTLKIQPAKLEDSAVYLCASSPTGGGTDTQYFGPGTRLTVL.

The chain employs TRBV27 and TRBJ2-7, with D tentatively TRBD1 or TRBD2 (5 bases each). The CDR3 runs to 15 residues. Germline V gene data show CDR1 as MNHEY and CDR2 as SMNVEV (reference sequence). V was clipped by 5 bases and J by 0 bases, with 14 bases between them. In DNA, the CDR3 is TGTGCCAGCAGTACTAGGACACAAAGCTCCTACGAGCAGTACTTC. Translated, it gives CASSTRTQSSYEQYF.

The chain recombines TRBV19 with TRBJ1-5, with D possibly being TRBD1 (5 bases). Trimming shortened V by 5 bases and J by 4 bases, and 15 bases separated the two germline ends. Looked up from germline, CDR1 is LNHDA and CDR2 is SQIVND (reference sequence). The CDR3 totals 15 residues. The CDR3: CASSGGRRENQPQHF. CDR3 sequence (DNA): TGTGCCAGTAGTGGGGGACGGAGGGAGAATCAGCCCCAGCATTTT.

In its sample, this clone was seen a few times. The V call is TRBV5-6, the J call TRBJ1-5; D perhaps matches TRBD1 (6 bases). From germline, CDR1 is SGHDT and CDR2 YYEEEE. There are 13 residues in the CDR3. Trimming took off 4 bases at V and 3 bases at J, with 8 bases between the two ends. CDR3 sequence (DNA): TGTGCCAGCAGCCGGACAGCCAATCAGCCCCAGCATTTT. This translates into CASSRTANQPQHF.

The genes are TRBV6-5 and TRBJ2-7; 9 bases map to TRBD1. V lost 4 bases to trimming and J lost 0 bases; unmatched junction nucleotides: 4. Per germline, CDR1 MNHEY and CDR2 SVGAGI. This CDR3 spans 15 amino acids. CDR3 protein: CASSSGTGHSYEQYF. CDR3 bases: TGTGCCAGCAGTTCGGGGACAGGGCACTCCTACGAGCAGTACTTC.

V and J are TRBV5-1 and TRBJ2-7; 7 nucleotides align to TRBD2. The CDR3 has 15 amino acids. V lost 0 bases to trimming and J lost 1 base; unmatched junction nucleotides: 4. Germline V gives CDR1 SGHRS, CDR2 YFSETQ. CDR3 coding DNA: TGCGCCAGCAGCTTGGAGGGCGGGAGATCCTACGAGCAGTACTTC. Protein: CASSLEGGRSYEQYF.

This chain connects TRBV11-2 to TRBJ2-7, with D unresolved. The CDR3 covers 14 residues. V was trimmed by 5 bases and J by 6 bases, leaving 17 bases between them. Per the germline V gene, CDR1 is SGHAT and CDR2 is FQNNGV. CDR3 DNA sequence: TGTGCCAGCAGCCCTCGGGCCGGGCCGGCCGAGCAGTACTTC. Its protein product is CASSPRAGPAEQYF. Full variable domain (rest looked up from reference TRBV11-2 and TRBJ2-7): EAGVAQSPRYKIIEKRQSVAFWCNPISGHATLYWYQQILGQGPKLLIQFQNNGVVDDSQLPKDRFSAERLKGVDSTLKIQPAKLEDSAVYLCASSPRAGPAEQYFGPGTRLTVT.

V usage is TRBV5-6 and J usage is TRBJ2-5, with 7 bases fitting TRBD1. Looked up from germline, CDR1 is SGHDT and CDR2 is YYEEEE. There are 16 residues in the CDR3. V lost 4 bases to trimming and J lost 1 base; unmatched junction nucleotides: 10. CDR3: CASSVSGTVSQETQYF. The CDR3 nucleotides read TGTGCCAGCAGCGTATCCGGGACAGTTAGCCAAGAGACCCAGTACTTC.

The CDR3 DNA reads TGTGCCAGCAGTTCCCGGAGGGGGCAGGGTCAGCCCCAGCATTTT. This translates into CASSSRRGQGQPQHF. This chain uses TRBV6-1 with TRBJ1-5; TRBD1 agrees at 7 bases. This CDR3 contains 15 residues. The junction had 10 bases not matched to a gene; V was cut back by 5 bases and J by 6 bases. Germline V gene data show CDR1 as MNHNS and CDR2 as SASEGT.

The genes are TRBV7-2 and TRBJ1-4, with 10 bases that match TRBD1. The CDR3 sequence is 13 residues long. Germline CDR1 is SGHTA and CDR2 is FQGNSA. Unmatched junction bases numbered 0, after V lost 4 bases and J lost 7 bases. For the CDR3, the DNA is TGTGCCAGCAGCTGGGACAGGGGTGAAAAACTGTTTTTT. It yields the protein CASSWDRGEKLFF.

CDR3 in DNA: TGTGCCAGTAGTAACCAGGGAGGCCAGCCCCAGCATTTT. Translated, it gives CASSNQGGQPQHF. The chain recombines TRBV19 with TRBJ1-5, with TRBD1 as a possible D gene (5 bases). The CDR3 loop spans 13 amino acids. Germline lookup yields CDR1 LNHDA and CDR2 SQIVND (reference sequence). Trimming took off 4 bases at V and 7 bases at J, with 11 bases between the two ends.

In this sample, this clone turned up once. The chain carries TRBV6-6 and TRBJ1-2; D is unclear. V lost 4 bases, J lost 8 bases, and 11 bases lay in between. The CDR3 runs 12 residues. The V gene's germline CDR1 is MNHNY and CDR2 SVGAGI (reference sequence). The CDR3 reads CASSSELMGYTF. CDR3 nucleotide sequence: TGTGCCAGCAGTTCGGAATTGATGGGCTACACCTTC.

This chain's CDR3 is CASSYIQGTEAFF. The CDR3 coding sequence is TGTGCCAGCAGTTACATCCAGGGCACTGAAGCTTTCTTT. The chain uses TRBV6-5 and TRBJ1-1; possibly TRBD1 for D (5 bases). V gave up 2 bases and J gave up 4 bases, with 8 bases separating them. CDR1 MNHEY and CDR2 SVGAGI come from the germline V gene. There are 13 residues in the CDR3.

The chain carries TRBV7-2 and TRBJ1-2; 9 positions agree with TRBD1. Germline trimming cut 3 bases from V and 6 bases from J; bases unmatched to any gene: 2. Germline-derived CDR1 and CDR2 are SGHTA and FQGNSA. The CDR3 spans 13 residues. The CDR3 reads CASSFTGGDGYTF. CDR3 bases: TGTGCCAGCAGCTTCACAGGGGGCGATGGCTACACCTTC.

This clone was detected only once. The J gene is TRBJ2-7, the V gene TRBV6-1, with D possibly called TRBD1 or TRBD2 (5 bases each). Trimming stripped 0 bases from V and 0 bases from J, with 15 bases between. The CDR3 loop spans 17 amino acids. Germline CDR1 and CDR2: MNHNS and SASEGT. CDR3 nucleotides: TGTGCCAGCAGTGAAGCGCTTCGGGGCCCTAGCTCCTACGAGCAGTACTTC. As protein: CASSEALRGPSSYEQYF.

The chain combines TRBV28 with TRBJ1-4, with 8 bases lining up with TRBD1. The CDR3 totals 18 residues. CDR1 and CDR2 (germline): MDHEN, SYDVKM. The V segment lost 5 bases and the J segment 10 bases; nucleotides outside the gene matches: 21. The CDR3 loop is CASSGRTGKGGPLGKLFF. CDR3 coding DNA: TGTGCCAGCAGTGGACGGACAGGGAAGGGGGGGCCTTTAGGAAAACTGTTTTTT.